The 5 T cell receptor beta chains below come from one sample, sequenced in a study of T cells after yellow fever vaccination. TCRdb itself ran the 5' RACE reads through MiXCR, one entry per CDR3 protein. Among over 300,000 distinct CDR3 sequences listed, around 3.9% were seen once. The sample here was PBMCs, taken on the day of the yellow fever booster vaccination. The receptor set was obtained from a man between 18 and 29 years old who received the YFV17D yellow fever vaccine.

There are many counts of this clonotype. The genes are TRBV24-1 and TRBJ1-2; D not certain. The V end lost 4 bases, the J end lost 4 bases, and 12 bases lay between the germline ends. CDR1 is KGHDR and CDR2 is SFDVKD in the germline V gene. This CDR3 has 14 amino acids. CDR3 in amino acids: CATSDSSSGYGYTF. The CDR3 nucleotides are TGTGCCACCAGTGACTCCAGTAGTGGCTATGGCTACACCTTC.

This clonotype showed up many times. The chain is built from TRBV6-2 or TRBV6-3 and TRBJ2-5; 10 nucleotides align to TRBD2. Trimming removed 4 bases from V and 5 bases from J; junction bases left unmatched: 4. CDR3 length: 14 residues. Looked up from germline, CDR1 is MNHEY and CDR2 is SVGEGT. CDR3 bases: TGTGCCAGCAGTTTCCTAGCGGGGGCGGAGACCCAGTACTTC. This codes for CASSFLAGAETQYF.

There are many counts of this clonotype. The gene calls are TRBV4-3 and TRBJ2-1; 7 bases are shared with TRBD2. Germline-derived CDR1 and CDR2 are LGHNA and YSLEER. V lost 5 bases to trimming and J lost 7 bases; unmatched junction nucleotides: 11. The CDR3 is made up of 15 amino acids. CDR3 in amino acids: CASSGGRARFNEQFF. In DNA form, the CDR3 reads TGCGCCAGCAGCGGTGGGAGGGCGCGGTTTAATGAGCAGTTCTTC.

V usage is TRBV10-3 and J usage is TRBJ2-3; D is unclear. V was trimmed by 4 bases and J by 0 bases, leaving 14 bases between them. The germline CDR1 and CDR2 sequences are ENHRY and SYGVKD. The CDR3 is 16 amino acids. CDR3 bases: TGTGCCATCAGTGGAAAGGGTTTGCCTAGCACAGATACGCAGTATTTT. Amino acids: CAISGKGLPSTDTQYF.

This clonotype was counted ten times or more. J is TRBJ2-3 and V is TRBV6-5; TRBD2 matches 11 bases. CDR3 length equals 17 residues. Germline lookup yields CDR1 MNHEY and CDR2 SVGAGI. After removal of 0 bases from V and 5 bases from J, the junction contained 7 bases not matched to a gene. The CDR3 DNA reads TGTGCCAGCAGTTACTCGCCTAGCGGGGGGCGGGGAGATACGCAGTATTTT. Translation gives CASSYSPSGGRGDTQYF.